The entry below describes one T cell receptor (beta chain). Its target is not known. The same CDR3 can be traced to other DNA sequences in this sample. Trimming removed 3 bases from V and 6 bases from J; junction bases left unmatched: 16. Germline lookup yields CDR1 LNHDA and CDR2 SQIVND (reference sequence). The CDR3 is made up of 17 amino acids. Primers for the PCR totalled 60 Vbeta and 13 Jbeta. Libraries were prepared by immunoSEQ multiplex PCR; TCRdb keeps only in-frame clonotypes and omits some of them. The repertoire includes 80,000 to 130,000 clones, approximately 82% of them detected once, and 0.9% to 1.5% sits in the top ten. This specimen comes from a study of cytomegalovirus exposure and HLA in healthy donors. Study conclusions and caveats: Based on reports, TCR beta sequences accurately predicted HLA-A and HLA-B alleles for most subjects.

What was sequenced was PBMCs. The TCR sequence derives from a woman younger than 30 in good health and CMV-seronegative. V gene TRBV19 combines with J gene TRBJ1-1; 7 nucleotides match TRBD1. The CDR3 reads CASSIYPGQSVRAEAFF. CDR3 sequence (DNA): TGTGCCAGTAGTATTTATCCGGGACAGTCGGTCCGGGCTGAAGCTTTCTTT.